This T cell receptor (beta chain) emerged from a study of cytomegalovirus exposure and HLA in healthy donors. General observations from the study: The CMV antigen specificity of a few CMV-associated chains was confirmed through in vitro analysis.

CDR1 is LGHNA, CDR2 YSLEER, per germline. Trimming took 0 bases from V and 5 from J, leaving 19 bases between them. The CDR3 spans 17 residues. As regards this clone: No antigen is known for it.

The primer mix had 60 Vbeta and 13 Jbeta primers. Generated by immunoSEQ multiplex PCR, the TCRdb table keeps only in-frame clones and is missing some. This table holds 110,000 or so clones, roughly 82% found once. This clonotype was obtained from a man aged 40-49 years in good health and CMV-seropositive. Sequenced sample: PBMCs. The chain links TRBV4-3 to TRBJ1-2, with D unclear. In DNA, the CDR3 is TGCGCCAGCAGCCAAGACGGCGGAGGCTTGGTGACTTATGGCTACACCTTC. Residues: CASSQDGGGLVTYGYTF.